This TCR beta chain was captured in a study of T cell responses to AZD1222 COVID-19 vaccine. Study-level points and caveats: Spike as a whole was targeted by vaccine-associated CD4 TCRs, dominant at 160-218 and 743-854.

Germline V CDR1 and CDR2: SGHTS, YDEGEE. Trimming removed 2 bases from V and 1 base from J, with 9 bases in between. This CDR3 has 14 residues. The table came from immunoSEQ multiplex PCR; TCRdb's copy has only in-frame clones and leaves some out. The sample contains 83,000 or so clones, about nine tenths of which appear only once. As concerns this clone: The antigen is undetermined.

The sample here was peripheral blood, taken 28 days after the second AZD1222 dose. This rearrangement joins TRBV5-8 to TRBJ1-1; tentatively, D is TRBD1 (5 bases). The origin of this receptor is an adult who received the AZD1222 COVID-19 vaccine. The CDR3 coding sequence is TGTGCCAGCAGCTTAAGACAGCAGAACACTGAAGCTTTCTTT. This encodes CASSLRQQNTEAFF.